This T cell receptor beta chain is drawn from a study of control samples from healthy donors and cancer patients. The junction had 1 base not matched to a gene; V was cut back by 6 bases and J by 6 bases. The CDR3 contains 12 residues. From germline, CDR1 is SNHLY and CDR2 FYNNEI. Some clones are missing from TCRdb's copy, which holds only in-frame ones; the method was immunoSEQ multiplex PCR. Here the sample table reports approximately 190,000 clones. This chain joins TRBV2 and TRBJ1-4, with TRBD1 matching 7 bases. The material sequenced was blood. This receptor was obtained from a woman younger than 45 in good health. DNA of the CDR3: TGTGCCAGCAGGCAGGGGGATGAAAAACTGTTTTTT. It encodes CASRQGDEKLFF.